This TCR beta chain was observed in a study of CD8+ T cells in alopecia areata. Study background: At a dose of 5 to 10 mg twice daily, oral tofacitinib was given to treated patients. Study results and caveats: Scalp sequencing captures resident alphabeta T cells of normal skin too.

The authors extracted RNA and reverse transcribed it into cDNA as the sequencing template. Repertoires were generated with immunoSEQ multiplex PCR, while TCRdb's copy carries only in-frame clones and drops some. The table lists almost 250,000 clones, about 68% of them singletons. Germline-derived CDR1 and CDR2 are KGHSH and LQKENI. Between the trimmed V and J ends, which lost 3 bases and 1 base, there was a span of 2 bases. The CDR3 has 12 residues. Cell sorting was applied to PBMCs, and CD4+ and CD8+ T cells were collected. Concerning this clone itself: Its cognate antigen is unknown. The sample contains more than one DNA sequence encoding this CDR3.

This TCR derives from a human donor with alopecia areata. This specimen was CD4+ T cells sorted from blood, taken at week 0. The chain links TRBV18 to TRBJ2-3; D is ambiguous. The CDR3 DNA sequence: TGTGCCAGCTCACCCCGCACAGATACGCAGTATTTT. Its protein product is CASSPRTDTQYF.